A selection of T cell receptor beta chains follows, all from one sample in a study of response to subunit inactivated influenza vaccine. Via MiXCR, TCRdb re-called the RT-PCR reads, giving one row per CDR3 protein. In the table there are 450,000 to 600,000 distinct CDR3 sequences, more than 7% of which are singletons. This specimen was PBMCs from blood, taken roughly 24 months after vaccination. The receptors stem from a man between 50 and 75 years old who received an inactivated influenza vaccine. CDR3s include the opening cysteine and the closing phenylalanine or tryptophan. Some rows have no size entry. The others give once, few or many, or a class for an expanded clone.

CASSFRTGVSNEQFF	TRBV14	TRBJ2-1	-
CAGRAGGFPITDTQYF	TRBV10-2	TRBJ2-3	once
CASSFVGPDYEQYF	TRBV12-3/TRBV12-4	TRBJ2-7	few
CASSPQTGQGQETQYF	TRBV7-6	TRBJ2-5	-
CSARDQLGVIHEQYF	TRBV20-1	TRBJ2-7	few
CATSNRRGTGETQYF	TRBV15	TRBJ2-5	few
CASKQTGQGYEQYF	TRBV28	TRBJ2-7	-
CASSWGHYEQYF	TRBV28	TRBJ2-7	many
CASRALLANEQFF	TRBV27	TRBJ2-1	many
CASGAEAALYNEQFF	TRBV2	TRBJ2-1	-
CASSFRDRGSQPQHF	TRBV12-3/TRBV12-4	TRBJ1-5	few
CASSDPGQGAAGYTF	TRBV5-1	TRBJ1-2	few
CASSFYGTGGNQPQHF	TRBV6-2/TRBV6-3	TRBJ1-5	-
CASSPTDRANTGELFF	TRBV4-3	TRBJ2-2	-
CASSPTGLRETQYF	TRBV3-1	TRBJ2-5	few
CASSLSSGSLNTQYF	TRBV12-3/TRBV12-4	TRBJ2-3	many
CASSPTSGRGNEQFF	TRBV18	TRBJ2-1	-
CASSSRRGFSTDTQYF	TRBV28	TRBJ2-3	many
CASSRLPGQDEAFF	TRBV4-1	TRBJ1-1	many
CASSLVAGLAGENTGELFF	TRBV11-2	TRBJ2-2	few
CASSKAATGNQPQHF	TRBV21-1	TRBJ1-5	few
CSVVPGQGPDTQYF	TRBV29-1	TRBJ2-3	-
CARNSDRIYNEQFF	TRBV11-3	TRBJ2-1	many
CASSEPAYNEQFF	TRBV10-1	TRBJ2-1	-
CAWTRMGGRHTEAFF	TRBV30	TRBJ1-1	-
CATSRRLAERNIQYF	TRBV15	TRBJ2-4	-
CASSLGPLALSSYEQYF	TRBV5-5	TRBJ2-7	few
CASSLAWSYNEQFF	TRBV5-6	TRBJ2-1	-
CSVDQGAGGYTF	TRBV29-1	TRBJ1-2	-
CASSPRLSGGGGRTDTQYF	TRBV7-8	TRBJ2-3	few
CASSLSTRGELFF	TRBV7-2	TRBJ2-2	-
CSARDWASYEQYF	TRBV20-1	TRBJ2-7	-
CASSQPGYGTGELFF	TRBV3-1	TRBJ2-2	few
CASSYTWGSDYGYTF	TRBV6-5	TRBJ1-2	many
CASSEQGRAFF	TRBV12-3/TRBV12-4	TRBJ1-1	many
CASSYSIGLADTYEQYF	TRBV6-5	TRBJ2-7	-